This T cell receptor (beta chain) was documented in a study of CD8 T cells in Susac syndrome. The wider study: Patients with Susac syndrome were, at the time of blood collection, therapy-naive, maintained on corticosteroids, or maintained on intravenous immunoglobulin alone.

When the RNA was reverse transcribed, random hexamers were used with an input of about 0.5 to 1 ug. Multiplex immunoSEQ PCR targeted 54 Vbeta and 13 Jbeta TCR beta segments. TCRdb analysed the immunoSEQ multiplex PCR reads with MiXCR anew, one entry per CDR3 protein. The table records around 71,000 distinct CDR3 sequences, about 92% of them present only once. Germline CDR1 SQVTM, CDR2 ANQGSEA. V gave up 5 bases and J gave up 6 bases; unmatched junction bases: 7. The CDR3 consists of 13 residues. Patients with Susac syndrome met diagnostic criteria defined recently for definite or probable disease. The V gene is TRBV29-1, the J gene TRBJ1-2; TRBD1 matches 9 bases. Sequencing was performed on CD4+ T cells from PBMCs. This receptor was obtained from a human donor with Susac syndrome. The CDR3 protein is CSVRRQGVDGYTF. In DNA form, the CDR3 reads TGCAGCGTTAGGAGACAGGGGGTTGATGGCTACACCTTC.